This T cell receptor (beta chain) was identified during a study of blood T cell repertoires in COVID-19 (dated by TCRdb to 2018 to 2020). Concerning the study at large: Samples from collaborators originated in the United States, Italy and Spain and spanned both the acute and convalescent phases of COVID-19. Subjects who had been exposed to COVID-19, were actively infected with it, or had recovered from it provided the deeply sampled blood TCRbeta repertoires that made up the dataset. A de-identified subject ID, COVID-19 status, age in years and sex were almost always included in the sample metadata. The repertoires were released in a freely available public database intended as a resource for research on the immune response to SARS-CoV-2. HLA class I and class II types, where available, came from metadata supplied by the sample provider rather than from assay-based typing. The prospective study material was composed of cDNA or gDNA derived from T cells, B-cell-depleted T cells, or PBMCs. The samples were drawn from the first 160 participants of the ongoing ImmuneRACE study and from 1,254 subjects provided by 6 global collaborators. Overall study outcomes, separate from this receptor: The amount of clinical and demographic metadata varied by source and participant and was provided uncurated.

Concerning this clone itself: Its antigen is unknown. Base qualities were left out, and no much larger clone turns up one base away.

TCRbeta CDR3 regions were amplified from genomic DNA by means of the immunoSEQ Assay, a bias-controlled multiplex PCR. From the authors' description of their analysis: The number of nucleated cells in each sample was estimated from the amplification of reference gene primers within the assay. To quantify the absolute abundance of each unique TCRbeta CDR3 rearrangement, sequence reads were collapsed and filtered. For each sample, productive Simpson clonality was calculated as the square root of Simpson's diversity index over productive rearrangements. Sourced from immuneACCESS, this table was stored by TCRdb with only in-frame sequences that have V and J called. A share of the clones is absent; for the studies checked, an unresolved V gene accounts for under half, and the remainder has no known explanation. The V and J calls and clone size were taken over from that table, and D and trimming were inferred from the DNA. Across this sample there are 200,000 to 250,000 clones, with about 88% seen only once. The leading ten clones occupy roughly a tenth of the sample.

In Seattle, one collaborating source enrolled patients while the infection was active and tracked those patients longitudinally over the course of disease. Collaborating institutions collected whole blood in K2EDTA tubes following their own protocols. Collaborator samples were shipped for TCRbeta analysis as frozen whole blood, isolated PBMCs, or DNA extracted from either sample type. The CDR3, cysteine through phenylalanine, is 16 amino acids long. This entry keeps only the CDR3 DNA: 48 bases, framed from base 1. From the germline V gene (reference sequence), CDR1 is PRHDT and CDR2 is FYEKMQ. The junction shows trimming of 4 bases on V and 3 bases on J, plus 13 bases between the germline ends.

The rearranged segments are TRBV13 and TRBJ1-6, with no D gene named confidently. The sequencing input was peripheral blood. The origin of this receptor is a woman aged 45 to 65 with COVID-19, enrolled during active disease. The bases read TGTGCCAGCAGCTCCTCCGGAGGGCTCTATAATTCACCCCTCCACTTT. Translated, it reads CASSSSGGLYNSPLHF.